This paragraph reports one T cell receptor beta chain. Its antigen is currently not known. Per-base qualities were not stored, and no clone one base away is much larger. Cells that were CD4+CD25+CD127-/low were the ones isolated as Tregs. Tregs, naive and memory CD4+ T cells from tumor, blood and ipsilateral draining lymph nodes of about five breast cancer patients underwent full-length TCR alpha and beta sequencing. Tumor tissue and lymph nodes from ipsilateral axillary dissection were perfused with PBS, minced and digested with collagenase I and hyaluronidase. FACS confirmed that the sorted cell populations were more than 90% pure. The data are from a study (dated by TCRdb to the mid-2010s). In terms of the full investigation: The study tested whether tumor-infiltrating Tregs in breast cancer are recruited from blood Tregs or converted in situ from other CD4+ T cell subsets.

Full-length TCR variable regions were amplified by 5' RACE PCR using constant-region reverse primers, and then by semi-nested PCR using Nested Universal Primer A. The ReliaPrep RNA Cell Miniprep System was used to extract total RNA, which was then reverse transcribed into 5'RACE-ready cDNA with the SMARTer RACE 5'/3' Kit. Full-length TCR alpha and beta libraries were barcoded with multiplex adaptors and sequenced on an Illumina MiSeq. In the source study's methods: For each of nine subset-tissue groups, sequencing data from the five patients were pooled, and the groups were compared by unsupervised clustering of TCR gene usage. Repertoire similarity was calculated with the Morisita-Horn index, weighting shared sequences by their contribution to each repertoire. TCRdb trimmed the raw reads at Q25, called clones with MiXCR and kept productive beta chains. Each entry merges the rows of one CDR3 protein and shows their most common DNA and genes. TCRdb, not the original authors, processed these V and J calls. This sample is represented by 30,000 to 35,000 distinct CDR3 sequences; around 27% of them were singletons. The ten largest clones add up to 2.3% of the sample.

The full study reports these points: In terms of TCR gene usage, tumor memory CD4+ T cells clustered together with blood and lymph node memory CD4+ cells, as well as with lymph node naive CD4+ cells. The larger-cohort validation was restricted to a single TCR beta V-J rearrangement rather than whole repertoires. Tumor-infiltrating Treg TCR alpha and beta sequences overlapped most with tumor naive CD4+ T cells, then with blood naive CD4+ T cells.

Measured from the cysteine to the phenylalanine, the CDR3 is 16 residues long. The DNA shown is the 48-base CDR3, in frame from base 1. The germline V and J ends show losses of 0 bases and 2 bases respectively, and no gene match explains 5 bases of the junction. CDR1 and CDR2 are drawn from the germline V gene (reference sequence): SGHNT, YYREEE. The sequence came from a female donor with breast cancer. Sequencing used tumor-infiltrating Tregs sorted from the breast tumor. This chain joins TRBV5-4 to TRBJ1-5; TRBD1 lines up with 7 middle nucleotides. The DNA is TGTGCCAGCAGCTTGGGGCCCACAGGGGGCAATCAGCCCCAGCATTTT. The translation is CASSLGPTGGNQPQHF.